These T cell receptor beta chains were read from a single sample in a study of tumor and adjacent non-tumor tissue in lung cancer. TCRdb independently ran MiXCR on the multiplex PCR reads; one entry per CDR3 protein. The data show 100,000 to 150,000 distinct CDR3 sequences, about 66% seen once. Material: lung tumor tissue. These receptors all come from a man aged 25 to 40 with non-small cell lung cancer. The CDR3 runs from the conserved cysteine through the conserved F or W. A D gene is named only where the DNA matches it firmly. A row's size may be missing; if present it is once, few, many or a size class.

TGTGCCAGCAACCCGAGGATAGCCTCGAACACCGGGGAGCTGTTTTTT | CASNPRIASNTGELFF | NA | NA | TRBJ2-2 | TRBV11-2
TGTGTCAGCAGCTTTAGACAGGGCGGAACTTTCTTT | CVSSFRQGGTFF | TRBD1 | NA | TRBJ1-1 | TRBV7-8
TGTGCCAGCAGGGAGGACAAGGCCGGGTTAGTACCGTTCTTC | CASREDKAGLVPFF | NA | NA | TRBJ2-1 | TRBV6-1
TGTGCCAGCCGCGCCGGACCATATCGTAGCGTGAGCTCCTACGAGCAGTACTTC | CASRAGPYRSVSSYEQYF | NA | NA | TRBJ2-7 | TRBV5-6
TGTGCCAACAGCTCCATAACGGATAGGCGCGAGCAGTACTTC | CANSSITDRREQYF | NA | NA | TRBJ2-7 | TRBV11-3
TGTGCCACCTGTGATCCCGGACAGATGCAAGAGACCCAGTACTTC | CATCDPGQMQETQYF | NA | NA | TRBJ2-5 | TRBV24-1
TGTGCCAGCAGTACGGACGTGAACATTGAAGCTTTCTTT | CASSTDVNIEAFF | NA | NA | TRBJ1-1 | TRBV6-5
TGTGCCAGCAGCTACACCAACACTGAAGTTATCTTT | CASSYTNTEVIF | NA | NA | TRBJ1-1 | TRBV5-6
TGTGCCAGCAGCTTAGGGGGGGGGGAGAGCACTGAAGCTTTCTTT | CASSLGGGESTEAFF | NA | few | TRBJ1-1 | TRBV11-2
TGTGCCAGCAGACGACAGAACTATGGCAACACCTTC | CASRRQNYGNTF | NA | NA | TRBJ1-2 | TRBV28
TGCTGTGCTAGTGTGCATGGGGCGAACACCGGGGAGCCGTTTTTT | CCASVHGANTGEPFF | NA | NA | TRBJ2-2 | TRBV20-1
TGTGCCAGCACGGGGGAGGGGCTCGACCAGTACTTC | CASTGEGLDQYF | TRBD2 | once | TRBJ2-7 | TRBV6-6
TGTACCAGCAGCTTGGCCCGGACTAGAGGGTACAATGAGCAGTTCTTC | CTSSLARTRGYNEQFF | TRBD2 | NA | TRBJ2-1 | TRBV5-6
TGCGCCAGCAGCCAAGATCACCAGAGGGAGACCCAGTACTTC | CASSQDHQRETQYF | NA | many | TRBJ2-5 | TRBV4-1
TGTGCCAGCAGCTTAAATCAGGGGATAAACACTGAAGCTTTCTTT | CASSLNQGINTEAFF | NA | NA | TRBJ1-1 | TRBV11-2
TGCGCCAGCAGTCAAGTCCGGTTATCCTACGAGCAGTACTTC | CASSQVRLSYEQYF | NA | NA | TRBJ2-7 | TRBV4-1
TGCACCAGCAGCCAAGACGAGACGAGAGGTACGTACGAGCAGTACTTC | CTSSQDETRGTYEQYF | NA | once | TRBJ2-7 | TRBV4-1
TGTGCTAGCAGCGCGATAGGGATCAATTCACCCCTCCACTTT | CASSAIGINSPLHF | NA | NA | TRBJ1-6 | TRBV5-4
TGTGCCAGCAGTTTGGGAGGGGGCACTGAAGCTTTCTTT | CASSLGGGTEAFF | NA | few | TRBJ1-1 | TRBV12-3/TRBV12-4
TGTGCCAGCGGTATAATGCAAGGGGATGAGCAGACCTTC | CASGIMQGDEQTF | NA | NA | TRBJ2-1 | TRBV11-1
TGCAGTGCTAGAACGCCCGCCTACTACAATGAGCAGCTCTTC | CSARTPAYYNEQLF | NA | NA | TRBJ2-1 | TRBV20-1
TGTGACAGCAGCCCCGGGACTGCTAGCACAGATACGCAGTATTTT | CDSSPGTASTDTQYF | NA | NA | TRBJ2-3 | TRBV5-6
TGTGCCAGCAGCTTAGACCCTACGGGGACCCTGCACTTC | CASSLDPTGTLHF | NA | NA | TRBJ2-5 | TRBV11-2
TGTGCCAGCAGCCCTATAATACGCAGGGAAGGATCCTACGAGCAGTACTTC | CASSPIIRREGSYEQYF | NA | NA | TRBJ2-7 | TRBV14
TGTGCCAGCAGTTCCCCCATCGCGGAGAAGAGCCCCCACAATGAGCAGTTCTTC | CASSSPIAEKSPHNEQFF | NA | NA | TRBJ2-1 | TRBV28
TGTGCCAACAGCCGTGACATCTCCTACGAGCAGTACTTC | CANSRDISYEQYF | NA | NA | TRBJ2-7 | TRBV5-5
TGTACCAGCAGCGAACTAGCGGGGGGGCCGTCCTACAATGAGGAGCTCTTC | CTSSELAGGPSYNEELF | TRBD2 | NA | TRBJ2-1 | TRBV5-4
TGTGCCAGCGGCTTAGGGTCCGGGGCTGAAATACTGTTTTTT | CASGLGSGAEILFF | NA | NA | TRBJ1-4 | TRBV7-9
TGTGCCAGCAGGGACGTGACAGGGGGGAGTGGAAACACCATATATTTT | CASRDVTGGSGNTIYF | TRBD1 | many | TRBJ1-3 | TRBV11-3
TGTGCCAGCAGCTTAGCTAACTATGGCTACACCTTC | CASSLANYGYTF | NA | many | TRBJ1-2 | TRBV7-9
TGCAGTGCTAGAGCCCCCGGACAAGAGACCCAGTACTTC | CSARAPGQETQYF | NA | many | TRBJ2-5 | TRBV20-1
TGCAGCGTTCGCGGGGACTACGATGAGCAGTTCTTC | CSVRGDYDEQFF | TRBD2 | NA | TRBJ2-1 | TRBV29-1
TGTGCCACCAGTGATCAGGGGGCCGGGGATCAGCCCCAGCATTTT | CATSDQGAGDQPQHF | TRBD1 | NA | TRBJ1-5 | TRBV24-1
TGTGCCAGCAGCTTAGGGGCACAAGAGACTCAGTACTTC | CASSLGAQETQYF | NA | NA | TRBJ2-5 | TRBV11-3
TGTGCCAGCAGCTTCAAGTCCGGGGAGCTGTTTTTT | CASSFKSGELFF | NA | NA | TRBJ2-2 | TRBV13
TGCAGTGCTACAGAGGATGCATACCGGAATAATCCAACTAATGAAAAACTGTTTTTT | CSATEDAYRNNPTNEKLFF | NA | NA | TRBJ1-4 | TRBV20-1
TGTAGTGCTAAAATAGCGGGGGGGAGGAACGAGCAGTACTTC | CSAKIAGGRNEQYF | TRBD2 | NA | TRBJ2-7 | TRBV20-1
TGTGCCAGCAGCTCCGCTAGCCGCGAGCAGTACTTC | CASSSASREQYF | NA | many | TRBJ2-7 | TRBV11-3
TGCGCCAGCAGCCCCCGGACAGGAGGGGAGACCCAGTACTTC | CASSPRTGGETQYF | NA | many | TRBJ2-5 | TRBV5-1
TGTGCCATCAGCTTTTGGACTAGCGGCACAGATACACAGTATTTT | CAISFWTSGTDTQYF | TRBD2 | NA | TRBJ2-3 | TRBV5-4
TGCGTCAGCAGCCGGGACACCGCGGGCGAGCAGTACTTC | CVSSRDTAGEQYF | NA | NA | TRBJ2-7 | TRBV12-3/TRBV12-4